The 5 T cell receptor beta chains below come from one sample, sequenced in a study of cytomegalovirus exposure and HLA in healthy donors. The PCR contained 60 Vbeta and 13 Jbeta primers. Data came from immunoSEQ multiplex PCR; TCRdb stores just in-frame clones and leaves some out. The sample carries approximately 81,000 clones, less than 80% recorded once. Material for sequencing was PBMCs. Receptor source: a man in his forties in good health and CMV-seropositive.

CDR3 amino acids: CASSFLDRGETQYF. In nucleotides, the CDR3 is TGCGCCAGCAGCTTCTTGGACAGGGGCGAGACCCAGTACTTC. The rearrangement uses TRBV5-1 and TRBJ2-5; 9 positions match TRBD1. Germline V gene data show CDR1 as SGHRS and CDR2 as YFSETQ. Trimming took 2 bases from V and 5 from J; bases not matched to a gene: 4. The CDR3 contains 14 residues.

The genes are TRBV28 and TRBJ2-7, with D hard to call. Trimming took off 1 base at V and 3 bases at J, with 7 bases between the two ends. CDR3 length equals 13 residues. The germline gives CDR1 MDHEN, CDR2 SYDVKM. CDR3 sequence: CASSLLGIYEQYF. The CDR3 DNA follows: TGTGCCAGCAGTTTATTGGGCATCTACGAGCAGTACTTC.

This chain connects TRBV4-3 to TRBJ1-2; TRBD1 aligns across 7 bases. This CDR3 is built from 16 residues. Per germline, CDR1 LGHNA and CDR2 YSLEER. The ends lost 1 base at V and 2 bases at J; junction bases unmatched: 7. The CDR3 region is CASSQGEGQSNYGYTF. The CDR3 region has the DNA TGCGCCAGCAGCCAAGGAGAGGGACAGTCAAACTATGGCTACACCTTC.

The genes are TRBV7-2 and TRBJ2-1; possible D gene TRBD2, 5 bases. The CDR3 runs 16 residues. Germline lookup yields CDR1 SGHTA and CDR2 FQGNSA. The germline V and J ends were trimmed by 5 bases and 2 bases, with 16 bases remaining between them. The CDR3 DNA reads TGTGCCAGCAGCCAGAGGTCCTCGGGGACCTACAATGAGCAGTTCTTC. Translated: CASSQRSSGTYNEQFF.

This clone came up once. This rearrangement joins TRBV19 to TRBJ2-1, with 13 nucleotides matching TRBD2. The germline V gene encodes CDR1 LNHDA and CDR2 SQIVND (reference sequence). V lost 4 bases to trimming and J lost 6 bases; unmatched junction nucleotides: 9. The CDR3 is made up of 17 amino acids. In DNA, the CDR3 is TGTGCCAGTAGTAGGACTAGCGGGGGCCCTTTGGGCAATGAGCAGTTCTTC. Translated, it gives CASSRTSGGPLGNEQFF.